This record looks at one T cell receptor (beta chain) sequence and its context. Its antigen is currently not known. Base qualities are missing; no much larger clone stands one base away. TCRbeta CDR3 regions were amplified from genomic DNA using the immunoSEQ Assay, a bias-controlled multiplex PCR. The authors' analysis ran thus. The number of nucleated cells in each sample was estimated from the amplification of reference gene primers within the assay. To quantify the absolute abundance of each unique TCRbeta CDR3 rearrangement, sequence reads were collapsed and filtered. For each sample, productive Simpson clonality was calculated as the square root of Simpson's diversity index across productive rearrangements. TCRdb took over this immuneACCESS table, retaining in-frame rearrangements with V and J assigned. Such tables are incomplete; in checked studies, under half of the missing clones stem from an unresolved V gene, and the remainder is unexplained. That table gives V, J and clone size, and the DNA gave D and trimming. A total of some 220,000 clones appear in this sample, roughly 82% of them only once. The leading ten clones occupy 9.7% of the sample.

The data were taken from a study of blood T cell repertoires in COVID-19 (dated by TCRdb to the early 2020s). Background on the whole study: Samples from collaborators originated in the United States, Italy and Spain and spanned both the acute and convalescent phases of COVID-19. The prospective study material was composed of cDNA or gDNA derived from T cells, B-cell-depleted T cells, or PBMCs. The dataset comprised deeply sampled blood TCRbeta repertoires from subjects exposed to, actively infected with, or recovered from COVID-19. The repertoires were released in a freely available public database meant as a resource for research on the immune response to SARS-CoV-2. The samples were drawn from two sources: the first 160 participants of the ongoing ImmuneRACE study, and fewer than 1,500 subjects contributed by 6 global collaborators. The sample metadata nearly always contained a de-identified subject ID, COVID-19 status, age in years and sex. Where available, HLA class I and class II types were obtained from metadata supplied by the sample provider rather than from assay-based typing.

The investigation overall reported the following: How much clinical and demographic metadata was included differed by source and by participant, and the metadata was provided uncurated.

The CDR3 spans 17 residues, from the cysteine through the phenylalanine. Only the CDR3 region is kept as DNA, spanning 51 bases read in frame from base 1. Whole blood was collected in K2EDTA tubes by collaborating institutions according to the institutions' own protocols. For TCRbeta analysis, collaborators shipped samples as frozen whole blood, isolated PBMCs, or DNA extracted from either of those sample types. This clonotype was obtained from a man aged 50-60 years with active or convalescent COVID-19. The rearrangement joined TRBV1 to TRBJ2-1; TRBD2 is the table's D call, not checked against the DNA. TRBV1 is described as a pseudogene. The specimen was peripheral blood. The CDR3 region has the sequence CTSSQDPPEREGCEQFF. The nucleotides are TGCACCAGCAGCCAAGATCCCCCAGAACGGGAGGGGTGTGAGCAGTTCTTC.